The 12 T cell receptor beta chains given below trace back to one sample, sequenced in a study of cytomegalovirus exposure and HLA in healthy donors. PCR amplification relied on 60 Vbeta primers (plus 13 Jbeta primers). Some clones are missing from TCRdb's copy, which holds only in-frame ones; the method was immunoSEQ multiplex PCR. The table has 90,000 to 130,000 clones, about 70% seen once; the top ten hold approximately 9%. The sample consisted of PBMCs. The receptors were sampled from a man aged 30 to 45 in good health and CMV-seropositive.

The CDR3 DNA is TGCGCCAGCAGCTTGGATCCCGGACAGGCGCGGGGCTACACCTTC. It specifies CASSLDPGQARGYTF. The rearrangement joins TRBV5-1 to TRBJ1-2; 7 bases align to TRBD1. CDR1 SGHRS and CDR2 YFSETQ come from the germline V gene. After removal of 0 bases from V and 8 bases from J, the junction contained 10 bases not matched to a gene. The CDR3 spans 15 residues.

V usage is TRBV4-1 and J usage is TRBJ1-2; D possibly corresponds to TRBD1 (6 bases). CDR1 and CDR2 (germline): MGHRA, YSYEKL. The CDR3 length is 14 residues. V was pared by 4 bases and J by 4 bases, with 13 bases between. CDR3 coding DNA: TGCGCCAGCAGCCCTGACAGGTCATTCTATGGCTACACCTTC. Protein product: CASSPDRSFYGYTF.

The chain joins TRBV19 to TRBJ1-5, with 11 bases aligning to TRBD1. Trimming took 7 bases from V and 7 from J; bases not matched to a gene: 6. The CDR3 totals 14 residues. Germline V gives CDR1 LNHDA, CDR2 SQIVND (reference sequence). In DNA form, the CDR3 reads TGTGCCAGTATGGCGGGGACAGGGGGACAGCCCCAGCATTTT. Translation gives CASMAGTGGQPQHF.

This clone appeared a single time. The V and J genes are TRBV29-1 and TRBJ1-5; 9 positions match TRBD1. Germline V gene data show CDR1 as SQVTM and CDR2 as ANQGSEA. Trimming removed 5 bases from V and 6 bases from J; junction bases left unmatched: 8. This CDR3 is 14 amino acids long. CDR3 region: CSVSWGQGGQPQHF. CDR3 bases: TGCAGCGTTTCGTGGGGACAGGGAGGTCAGCCCCAGCATTTT.

This clone has only a few counts. The chain has TRBV30 and TRBJ2-7; 8 nucleotides match TRBD2. The CDR3 loop spans 12 amino acids. CDR1 is GTSNPN and CDR2 is SVGIG in the germline V gene (reference sequence). The junction had 2 bases not matched to a gene; V was cut back by 7 bases and J by 0 bases. The CDR3 protein is CALAGSSYEQYF. The CDR3, as DNA: TGTGCCTTAGCGGGGAGCTCCTACGAGCAGTACTTC.

This chain connects TRBV7-2 to TRBJ2-1; D is ambiguous. Per germline, CDR1 SGHTA and CDR2 FQGNSA. The germline V and J ends were trimmed by 4 bases and 0 bases, with 4 bases remaining between them. The CDR3 consists of 13 residues. CDR3: CASSSSSYNEQFF. The CDR3, as DNA: TGTGCCAGCAGCTCGAGCTCCTACAATGAGCAGTTCTTC.

This clone was recorded once. V usage is TRBV2 and J usage is TRBJ2-3; 10 bases agree with TRBD2. This CDR3 contains 16 residues. Germline-derived CDR1 and CDR2 are SNHLY and FYNNEI. The V segment lost 5 bases and the J segment 7 bases; nucleotides outside the gene matches: 12. The chain's CDR3 is CASSTRGSGGPNTQYF. CDR3 sequence (DNA): TGTGCCAGCAGTACCCGCGGTAGCGGGGGGCCAAATACGCAGTATTTT.

This clone was seen a handful of times. The rearrangement links TRBV19 to TRBJ2-2; D perhaps matches TRBD2 (5 bases). CDR1 and CDR2 from the germline V gene are LNHDA and SQIVND (reference sequence). V was shortened by 6 bases and J by 3 bases, with 14 bases between the two germline ends. The CDR3 sequence is 15 residues long. Here the CDR3 DNA reads TGTGCCAGTAGCATCCGTGGGCGGGACACCGGGGAGCTGTTTTTT. Its protein is CASSIRGRDTGELFF.

The rearrangement joins TRBV9 to TRBJ1-1; TRBD1 agrees at 10 bases. This CDR3 has 17 residues. Germline V gene data show CDR1 as SGDLS and CDR2 as YYNGEE. V lost 0 bases to trimming and J lost 5 bases; unmatched junction nucleotides: 10. CDR3 sequence (DNA): TGTGCCAGCAGCGTAGGGGGGAGACAGGGGGCGAGGACTGAAGCTTTCTTT. Amino acid sequence: CASSVGGRQGARTEAFF. The whole variable domain, filled in from reference TRBV9 and TRBJ1-1, reads DSGVTQTPKHLITATGQRVTLRCSPRSGDLSVYWYQQSLDQGLQFLIQYYNGEERAKGNILERFSAQQFPDLHSELNLSSLELGDSALYFCASSVGGRQGARTEAFFGQGTRLTVV.

This clone was seen a handful of times. The chain carries TRBV10-3 and TRBJ1-3; a possible D gene is TRBD1 (6 bases). The V end was cut by 8 bases, the J end by 1 base, with 15 bases between. The CDR3 runs to 15 residues. Germline-derived CDR1 and CDR2 are ENHRY and SYGVKD. CDR3 in amino acids: CAIRFAGQSGNTIYF. DNA for the CDR3: TGTGCCATCCGTTTCGCTGGACAGTCTGGAAACACCATATATTTT.

This sequence joins TRBV4-3 and TRBJ2-1; no clear D gene. This CDR3 has 12 amino acids. Between the trimmed V and J ends, which lost 2 bases and 5 bases, there was a span of 4 bases. Germline V gives CDR1 LGHNA, CDR2 YSLEER. The DNA of the CDR3 is TGCGCCAGCAGCCAATCCGACAATGAGCAGTTCTTC. This gives the protein CASSQSDNEQFF.

This clone was seen a few times. V and J are TRBV7-2 and TRBJ2-1, with D maybe TRBD1 (6 bases). The length of the CDR3 is 15 residues. Trimming removed 1 base from V and 10 bases from J, with 17 bases in between. Germline values: CDR1 SGHTA, CDR2 FQGNSA. The CDR3 protein is CASSLDSGGGREQFF. The CDR3 region has the DNA TGTGCCAGCAGCTTAGACTCAGGTGGGGGCCGGGAGCAGTTCTTC.